Following are 30 T cell receptor beta chains from one sample sequenced in a study of cytomegalovirus exposure and HLA in healthy donors. PCR primers comprised 60 Vbeta and 13 Jbeta primers. Method: immunoSEQ multiplex PCR; TCRdb's copy keeps in-frame clones and lacks some. The repertoire holds hundreds of thousands of clones, with over 75% as singletons. Sample: PBMCs. Source of these receptors: a man between 18 and 29 years old in good health and CMV-seronegative.

J is TRBJ2-2 and V is TRBV7-2, with 11 bases lining up with TRBD2. The germline CDR1 and CDR2 sequences are SGHTA and FQGNSA. CDR3 size: 18 residues. The J segment lost 4 bases and the V segment lost 5 bases, leaving 12 bases of the junction unmatched. The CDR3 coding sequence is TGTGCCAGCAGCCCGAGAGGTAGCGGGAGGGTTAGCACCGGGGAGCTGTTTTTT. Translated, it gives CASSPRGSGRVSTGELFF.

The genes are TRBV5-1 and TRBJ2-7; 9 bases match TRBD2. Unmatched junction bases numbered 7, after V lost 4 bases and J lost 2 bases. The CDR3 has 15 amino acids. Germline CDR1 SGHRS, CDR2 YFSETQ. This CDR3 reads CASSQGLASPYEQYF. Here the CDR3 DNA reads TGCGCCAGCAGCCAAGGACTAGCGTCCCCCTACGAGCAGTACTTC.

In this sample, this clone turned up a few times. In nucleotides, the CDR3 is TGCGCCAGCAGCCAAGATGAAGTGAGCTATGGCTACACCTTC. This codes for CASSQDEVSYGYTF. The chain recombines TRBV4-3 with TRBJ1-2; unclear D gene. Trimming left V 0 bases short and J 4 bases short, with 9 bases between. CDR3 length equals 14 residues. CDR1 and CDR2 from the germline V gene are LGHNA and YSLEER.

The chain combines TRBV7-3 with TRBJ2-5; the D gene is possibly TRBD1 (6 bases). The ends were cut back, 2 bases at V and 4 bases at J, with 14 bases in the middle. This CDR3 has 15 amino acids. Germline V CDR1 and CDR2: SGHTA, FQGTGA. The DNA of the CDR3 is TGTGCCAGCAGCTTAGGTCACGCAGGGGTAGAGACCCAGTACTTC. Translation: CASSLGHAGVETQYF.

This clone was seen a handful of times. The J gene is TRBJ2-2, the V gene TRBV6-1, with TRBD2 matching 11 bases. This CDR3 comprises 16 residues. CDR1 MNHNS and CDR2 SASEGT come from the germline V gene. Losses at the gene ends were 4 bases for V and 6 bases for J; bases not matched to a gene: 7. Here the CDR3 reads CASSVEIAGGPGELFF. The CDR3 DNA sequence: TGTGCCAGCAGTGTGGAGATAGCGGGAGGGCCCGGGGAGCTGTTTTTT.

This clone has just one count. The CDR3 is CAWKTGGLGTGELFF. CDR3 coding DNA: TGTGCCTGGAAAACGGGGGGGCTCGGCACCGGGGAGCTGTTTTTT. The J gene is TRBJ2-2, the V gene TRBV30, with 8 nucleotides matching TRBD2. The CDR3 spans 15 residues. The junction had 8 bases not matched to a gene; V was cut back by 4 bases and J by 4 bases. Germline V CDR1 and CDR2: GTSNPN, SVGIG (reference sequence).

The chain employs TRBV2 and TRBJ1-2; TRBD1 might be the D (5 bases). V dropped 6 bases and J dropped 8 bases, with 10 bases sitting between them. The CDR3 extends over 11 amino acids. Germline values: CDR1 SNHLY, CDR2 FYNNEI. The CDR3 sequence is CASRLTAGYTF. The DNA of the CDR3 is TGTGCCAGCAGGCTGACAGCCGGCTACACCTTC.

V is TRBV29-1 and J is TRBJ1-1; D is possibly TRBD1 (5 bases). Germline values: CDR1 SQVTM, CDR2 ANQGSEA. The V and J ends lost 8 bases and 1 base respectively, with 11 bases between them. The CDR3 consists of 12 residues. The CDR3 region has the DNA TGCAGCTGCTCAGGGTCGAACACTGAAGCTTTCTTT. As protein: CSCSGSNTEAFF. Full variable domain (rest looked up from reference TRBV29-1 and TRBJ1-1): SAVISQKPSRDICQRGTSLTIQCQVDSQVTMMFWYRQQPGQSLTLIATANQGSEATYESGFVIDKFPISRPNLTFSTLTVSNMSPEDSSIYLCSCSGSNTEAFFGQGTRLTVV.

The chain uses TRBV7-2 and TRBJ2-7; D is possibly TRBD2 (5 bases). Germline CDR1 is SGHTA and CDR2 is FQGNSA. Trimming took off 6 bases at V and 3 bases at J, with 15 bases between the two ends. This CDR3 region has 14 residues. The CDR3 sequence is CASRLRSSSYEQYF. The CDR3 DNA is TGTGCCAGCAGGCTGAGGTCTAGCAGCTACGAGCAGTACTTC.

The chain joins TRBV5-1 to TRBJ2-7; the match to TRBD1 covers 8 bases. Germline V gene sequence: CDR1 SGHRS, CDR2 YFSETQ. This CDR3 spans 15 amino acids. V trimming: 0 bases; J trimming: 9 bases; junction bases outside the gene matches: 11. The CDR3 region has the DNA TGCGCCAGCAGCTTGGCCGCGGCAGGGGGCGTGGGGCAGTACTTC. Translation gives CASSLAAAGGVGQYF.

The CDR3 protein is CAISSDSNSYNEQFF. The CDR3 coding sequence is TGTGCCATCAGTTCGGACAGCAACTCCTACAATGAGCAGTTCTTC. The genes are TRBV10-3 and TRBJ2-1, with D possibly matching TRBD1 (6 bases). Germline V CDR1 and CDR2: ENHRY, SYGVKD. The V end was cut by 5 bases, the J end by 0 bases, with 11 bases between. CDR3 length: 15 amino acids.

The chain uses TRBV15 and TRBJ1-2; D gene unclear. From germline, CDR1 is LNHNV and CDR2 YYDKDF (reference sequence). The ends were cut back, 0 bases at V and 0 bases at J, with 11 bases in the middle. There are 16 residues in the CDR3. The CDR3 DNA reads TGTGCCACCAGCAGAGAGGGGAGGGAATCTAACTATGGCTACACCTTC. Residues: CATSREGRESNYGYTF. The whole variable domain, remainder taken from reference TRBV15 and TRBJ1-2, is DAMVIQNPRYQVTQFGKPVTLSCSQTLNHNVMYWYQQKSSQAPKLLFHYYDKDFNNEADTPDNFQSRRPNTSFCFLDIRSPGLGDTAMYLCATSREGRESNYGYTFGSGTRLTVV.

V gene TRBV7-3 combines with J gene TRBJ2-2; D remains unclear. This CDR3 comprises 14 residues. V lost 3 bases and J 5 bases, leaving 10 bases between the germline ends. Germline CDR1 SGHTA, CDR2 FQGTGA. The CDR3 DNA reads TGTGCCAGCAGCTTGGCCCAGATGACCGGGGAGCTGTTTTTT. It yields the protein CASSLAQMTGELFF.

DNA of the CDR3: TGTGCCAGTAGTATAGATTTGGAGACTATGTTCACTGAAGCTTTCTTT. As protein: CASSIDLETMFTEAFF. The rearrangement uses TRBV19 and TRBJ1-1; D is undetermined. CDR3 length: 16 residues. Per the germline V gene, CDR1 is LNHDA and CDR2 is SQIVND (reference sequence). Trimming left V 0 bases short and J 4 bases short, with 15 bases between.

This clone was seen a few times. The J gene is TRBJ1-3, the V gene TRBV11-3; 7 nucleotides agree with TRBD1. This CDR3 is 15 amino acids long. Germline CDR1 reads SGHNT; CDR2 reads YENEEA. Losses at the gene ends were 3 bases for V and 2 bases for J; bases not matched to a gene: 4. The CDR3, as DNA: TGTGCCAGCAGCTTCGACGACAGGGCTGGAAACACCATATATTTT. Amino acid sequence: CASSFDDRAGNTIYF. The full variable domain, completed using reference TRBV11-3 and TRBJ1-3, is EAGVVQSPRYKIIEKKQPVAFWCNPISGHNTLYWYLQNLGQGPELLIRYENEEAVDDSQLPKDRFSAERLKGVDSTLKIQPAELGDSAVYLCASSFDDRAGNTIYFGEGSWLTVV.

V gene TRBV29-1 combines with J gene TRBJ2-7, with 7 bases identical to TRBD2. Germline values: CDR1 SQVTM, CDR2 ANQGSEA. V dropped 4 bases and J dropped 0; count of bases not matched to a gene: 3. The CDR3 covers 13 residues. Here the CDR3 reads CSVGGGSSYEQYF. CDR3 coding DNA: TGCAGCGTTGGGGGGGGGTCCTCCTACGAGCAGTACTTC.

V and J are TRBV6-1 and TRBJ1-2; 7 nucleotides agree with TRBD1. This CDR3 is 17 amino acids long. V lost 3 bases, J lost 3 bases, and 13 bases stayed unmatched. Germline lookup yields CDR1 MNHNS and CDR2 SASEGT. The CDR3 spells CASSDQMTGSPDYGYTF. For the CDR3, the DNA is TGTGCCAGCAGTGACCAGATGACAGGGAGCCCTGACTATGGCTACACCTTC.

The V gene is TRBV13, the J gene TRBJ2-3; 9 bases map to TRBD1. The germline CDR1 and CDR2 sequences are PRHDT and FYEKMQ (reference sequence). V was pared by 3 bases and J by 1 base, with 11 bases of the junction left unmatched. CDR3 size: 18 residues. In DNA form, the CDR3 reads TGTGCCAGCAGCTTCGGACAGGGGCCTGGGTTCGGCACAGATACGCAGTATTTT. Translation: CASSFGQGPGFGTDTQYF.

This chain joins TRBV2 and TRBJ1-3, with TRBD1 identical over 8 bases. The CDR3 runs to 15 residues. V lost 6 bases to trimming and J lost 0 bases; unmatched junction nucleotides: 4. Germline V gene lookup returns CDR1 SNHLY and CDR2 FYNNEI. The CDR3 loop reads CASRGTGGSGNTIYF. DNA of the CDR3: TGTGCCAGCAGGGGAACAGGGGGCTCTGGAAACACCATATATTTT. Drawing the rest from reference TRBV2 and TRBJ1-3, the complete variable domain is EPEVTQTPSHQVTQMGQEVILRCVPISNHLYFYWYRQILGQKVEFLVSFYNNEISEKSEIFDDQFSVERPDGSNFTLKIRSTKLEDSAMYFCASRGTGGSGNTIYFGEGSWLTVV.

The gene calls are TRBV6-6 and TRBJ2-1, with 11 bases that match TRBD1. The germline CDR1 and CDR2 sequences are MNHNY and SVGAGI (reference sequence). With 2 bases clipped from V and 6 bases from J, the junction kept 6 bases outside the gene matches. The length of the CDR3 is 16 residues. The CDR3 coding sequence is TGTGCCAGCAGTTACGACGGGACAGGGGGTCGCAATGAGCAGTTCTTC. Translating it yields CASSYDGTGGRNEQFF.

Only one count was recorded for this clone. V gene TRBV30 combines with J gene TRBJ2-7; 7 nucleotides agree with TRBD1. CDR1 and CDR2 (germline): GTSNPN, SVGIG (reference sequence). V was pared by 6 bases and J by 3 bases, with 5 bases of the junction left unmatched. This CDR3 is built from 12 residues. The CDR3 bases are TGTGCCTGTCAGACAGGGTTCTACGAGCAGTACTTC. This sequence encodes CACQTGFYEQYF.

The gene calls are TRBV28 and TRBJ2-7; the D gene is possibly TRBD1 (7 bases). The germline V gene has CDR1 MDHEN and CDR2 SYDVKM. The CDR3 length is 14 residues. Trimming left V 2 bases short and J 2 bases short, with 10 bases between. The chain's CDR3 is CASSLTGEAYEQYF. Here the CDR3 DNA reads TGTGCCAGCAGTTTAACAGGGGAGGCCTACGAGCAGTACTTC.

Regarding this clone: At one end, the junction sequence differs from germline, possibly due to a read error. J is TRBJ1-4 and V is TRBV28, with 9 bases lining up with TRBD1. The germline CDR1 and CDR2 sequences are MDHEN and SYDVKM. The CDR3 contains 14 residues. The CDR3 loop is CASGFPGTGEKLFF. The CDR3 region has the DNA TGTGCCAGCGGTTTTCCGGGGACAGGGGAAAAACTGTTTTTT.

The J gene is TRBJ2-5, the V gene TRBV6-4; 12 nucleotides match TRBD2. The germline CDR1 and CDR2 sequences are MRHNA and SNTAGT. The CDR3 totals 15 residues. With 7 bases clipped from V and 3 bases from J, the junction kept 6 bases outside the gene matches. The CDR3 nucleotides are TGTGCCAGCACGACTAGCGGGAGAGGAGAAGAGACCCAGTACTTC. Amino acid sequence: CASTTSGRGEETQYF.

Concerning this clone itself: One end of the junction varies from germline; a read error may be responsible. This CDR3 is CSSSLVGGTGELFF. The CDR3 DNA reads TGTTCCAGCAGCTTAGTAGGGGGCACCGGGGAGCTGTTTTTT. The chain links TRBV7-9 to TRBJ2-2; perhaps TRBD1 as D (6 bases). The CDR3 has 14 residues. Germline assignment: CDR1 SEHNR and CDR2 FQNEAQ (reference sequence).

The chain recombines TRBV19 with TRBJ1-1; D is uncertain. V was cut by 5 bases and J by 0 bases, with 7 bases left in between. CDR3 size: 13 residues. Germline CDR1 is LNHDA and CDR2 is SQIVND (reference sequence). Written as DNA, the CDR3 is TGTGCCAGTAGTCCCCGGGTGAACACTGAAGCTTTCTTT. Residues: CASSPRVNTEAFF.

CDR3 amino acids: CASSLDWRDASEQFF. CDR3 sequence (DNA): TGTGCCAGCAGCTTAGACTGGCGGGACGCTAGTGAGCAGTTCTTC. The chain recombines TRBV7-6 with TRBJ2-1, with D perhaps matching TRBD2 (6 bases). From germline, CDR1 is SGHVS and CDR2 FNYEAQ. V dropped 1 base and J dropped 9 bases, with 16 bases sitting between them. The CDR3 is made up of 15 amino acids. Complete variable domain (other parts from reference TRBV7-6 and TRBJ2-1): GAGVSQSPRYKVTKRGQDVALRCDPISGHVSLYWYRQALGQGPEFLTYFNYEAQQDKSGLPNDRFSAERPEGSISTLTIQRTEQRDSAMYRCASSLDWRDASEQFFGPGTRLTVL.

This clone has just a few counts. The V gene is TRBV27, the J gene TRBJ2-1; TRBD2 agrees at 9 bases. The CDR3 totals 15 residues. Germline V CDR1 and CDR2: MNHEY, SMNVEV (reference sequence). Trimming at V came to 4 bases and at J to 7 bases, leaving 8 bases not matched to a gene. DNA for the CDR3: TGTGCCAGCAGTTGGCGGCTAGCGGGACTTAATGAGCAGTTCTTC. Translation gives CASSWRLAGLNEQFF.

This rearrangement joins TRBV6-6 to TRBJ1-1; 9 positions agree with TRBD1. This CDR3 has 16 amino acids. J gave up 5 bases and V 6 bases, and 13 bases lay outside the gene matches. Germline V gives CDR1 MNHNY, CDR2 SVGAGI (reference sequence). The CDR3 loop reads CASRTGQGTIETEAFF. The DNA of the CDR3 is TGTGCCAGCAGAACGGGACAGGGTACGATAGAGACTGAAGCTTTCTTT.

J is TRBJ2-1 and V is TRBV19; a weak D match, TRBD2 (6 bases). The CDR3 is 15 amino acids. Per the germline V gene, CDR1 is LNHDA and CDR2 is SQIVND (reference sequence). The V end lost 5 bases, the J end lost 0 bases, and 11 bases lay between the germline ends. The CDR3 sequence is CASSDSGGSYNEQFF. The DNA for the CDR3 is TGTGCCAGTAGTGATAGCGGAGGCTCCTACAATGAGCAGTTCTTC.